This T cell receptor beta chain stems from a study of STAT5B mutations in CD4+ large granular lymphocyte leukemia (dated by TCRdb to 2021 to 2024). Background for the entire study: Among the healthy controls, the CDR3 'QG' motif was associated with a particular HLA allele. TCRbeta repertoires of CD4+ T-cell large granular lymphocyte leukemia patients were compared with those of healthy blood donors. Flow cytometry on FACSCanto II or FACSVerse confirmed that purified fractions exceeded 95% purity among lymphocytes.

What the authors observed across the whole study: The data were not HLA-matched, and the relatively small sample size could explain the higher clonality seen in CD4+ compared with CD8+ T-LGLL. Greater clonality appeared to be present in CD4-sorted patient repertoires than in healthy CD4+ repertoires, and the difference was retained after the putative leukemic clones were removed. Enrichment of TRBV06-family usage was observed among the top patient clones (8/27) relative to healthy controls (2/35). Main leukemic clonotypes were private to each patient, although about a quarter of the main leukemic clonotypes were found at low frequency in the non-leukemic repertoires of other patients.

The CDR1 and CDR2 encoded by the germline V gene are SGDLS and YYNGEE. The V end gives up 5 bases and the J end 6 bases, leaving 11 bases in the junction not matched to a gene. The CDR3 covers 16 residues, taking in both the cysteine and the phenylalanine. Only CDR3 DNA is held: 48 bases, read in frame from base 1. TCRbeta rearrangements were sequenced from genomic DNA using the immunoSEQ assay at survey resolution. The original pipeline was this. A lowest detectable productive clonotype frequency of 2.59 x 10-5 was observed in the TCR sequencing data. Only productive TCRbeta rearrangements, meaning sequences that were complete and in-frame, were kept for the analyses. Simpson clonality, calculated in the immunoSEQ Analyzer version 3.0, was used as the measure of sample clonality. Clones were categorized by frequency as very rare, small, medium, large (1-20%) or hyperexpanded (>20%). Generation probabilities were estimated with OLGA 1.2.3, V-gene circos plots were made with VDJtools, specificities were searched in VDJdb, and CDR3 motifs were identified with GLIPH. In its TCRdb copy, this immuneACCESS table keeps in-frame sequences only and misses some clones. Where compared with another copy, unresolved V genes explain less than half of these, and the others have no known cause. D and trimming come from the DNA, and the V and J calls and clone size come from that table. The sample contains under 35,000 clones, nearly 80% of them found a single time. About 2.7% of the sample comes from the top ten.

Healthy controls were some 40 blood donors whose buffy coats came from the Finnish Red Cross blood service. All TCR-sequenced material derived from peripheral blood: patient blood samples and healthy donor buffy coats. Peripheral blood mononuclear cells were isolated by Ficoll-Hypaque gradient centrifugation. CD4+ cells were magnetically purified from the buffy coats of healthy controls. The Gentra Puregene Cell and Tissue kit was used for genomic DNA extraction, and quantification was performed on a Qubit 2.0 fluorometer. A note on this clone: Its target antigen remains unknown. Per-base quality was not reported, and no clone a single base away is much larger than it.

Sequenced input: CD4+ T cells from blood buffy coats. This sequence was found in a human donor in good health. In this chain, TRBV9 is recombined with TRBJ2-3; TRBD2 lines up with 11 middle nucleotides. The DNA is TGTGCCAGCAGTGAAGGGGGACTAGCGGACTTGGATACGCAGTATTTT. Its translation is CASSEGGLADLDTQYF.